This paragraph reports one TCR beta chain. Its antigen is still unknown. Base qualities are not recorded, but no much larger clone differs from it by a single base. The source of the sample is a study of cytomegalovirus exposure and HLA in healthy donors (dated by TCRdb to about 2017). Context from the whole study: According to a later analysis, the roughly 120 validation repertoires were produced on the same platform as the 700 or so repertoires of the first cohort. To predict cytomegalovirus infection status, the study combined high-throughput TCR immunosequencing, statistical association of individual TCRs with disease status, and machine learning. The study aimed to test whether cataloging public T cell receptors could reveal signatures of past pathogen exposure. A separate validation cohort of over a hundred different subjects was used in addition to the approximately 700-subject first cohort. The paper as a whole reports these results and caveats: A later analysis lacked HLA typing for the validation cohort, so it scored co-occurrence in that cohort across all 120 or so repertoires. Of the cluster scores, approximately 94% were above 0 in a later analysis, which found that TCRs clustered in the first cohort also tended to co-occur in the 120 or so validation repertoires. Across donors, most TCR sequences were observed very rarely, whereas some public TCRs were present in many individuals. The classifier was reported to diagnose cytomegalovirus status with high specificity and sensitivity in both the original and validation cohorts. In vitro tests confirmed that three of the cytomegalovirus-associated TCR beta chains recognize cytomegalovirus antigens. The authors suggested that the approach could potentially be generalized to other disease states and immunological phenotypes. A total of some 180 TCR beta chains were listed by the study as associated with cytomegalovirus.

The donors belonged to the validation cohort of about 110 subjects, which was separate from the approximately 660-subject first cohort. Library construction relied on the immunoSEQ multiplex PCR assay. The paper's processing steps were these. To diagnose cytomegalovirus status from the catalog of TCR beta chain sequences, a statistical classification framework was built. TCRdb mirrors the immuneACCESS table, restricted to in-frame sequences. Some clones are absent from its copies; in checked studies, under half trace to an unresolved V gene, and the reason for the others is unknown. The DNA was the basis for D and trimming; V, J and clone size are from that table. The sample yields hundreds of thousands of clones; roughly 87% were counted once. The ten largest make up more than 10% of the sample. Germline trimming: 6 bases from V, 6 bases from J; junction bases outside gene matches: 5. From cysteine to phenylalanine, the CDR3 is 13 amino acids long. Left in the record is the CDR3 DNA by itself, 39 bases read in frame from the first base. Via the germline V gene, CDR1 is MNHEY and CDR2 SVGAGI.

Sequencing was carried out using PBMCs. This sequence originates from a man aged 18 to 30 in good health and CMV-seropositive. The chain links TRBV6-5 with TRBJ1-2, with 9 bases matching TRBD1. The nucleotide sequence reads as follows: TGTGCCAGCAGAAAACGGGACAGGGATGGCTACACCTTC. Its amino acids are CASRKRDRDGYTF.